Sequencing of this T cell receptor beta chain was carried out in a study of blood T cell repertoires in COVID-19 (dated by TCRdb to about 2020). Study-wide context: Samples from collaborators originated in the United States, Italy and Spain and spanned both the acute and convalescent phases of COVID-19. The prospective study material was composed of cDNA or gDNA derived from T cells, B-cell-depleted T cells, or PBMCs. Subjects who had been exposed to COVID-19, were actively infected with it, or had recovered from it provided the deeply sampled blood TCRbeta repertoires that made up the dataset. The repertoires were released in a freely available public database meant as a resource for research on the immune response to SARS-CoV-2. The samples were drawn from the first 160 participants of the ongoing ImmuneRACE study and from 1,254 subjects provided by 6 global collaborators. The sample metadata nearly always contained a de-identified subject ID, COVID-19 status, age in years and sex. Where available, HLA class I and class II types were obtained from metadata supplied by the sample provider rather than from assay-based typing. General findings and caveats noted by the study authors: How much clinical and demographic metadata was included differed by source and by participant, and the metadata was provided uncurated.

As for this clone: Its specific antigen is unknown. Base qualities were left out, and no much larger clone turns up one base away.

The germline V gene (reference sequence) specifies GTSNPN as CDR1 and SVGIG as CDR2. The CDR3 numbers 14 residues from cysteine through phenylalanine. Left in the record is the CDR3 DNA by itself, 42 bases read in frame from the first base. From V the trimming removes 5 bases and from J it removes 8 bases, while the gene matches leave 13 bases of the junction unaccounted for. In the prospective study, participants were about 18 to 95 years old, resided in around 25 geographic areas of the United States, and were enrolled through a virtual design. Cohort assignment in the prospective study relied on participant-reported clinical history from a screening survey and a study questionnaire. For ImmuneRACE Cohort 3, a participant was defined as recovered based on two consecutive negative NP/OP PCR tests, clearance by a healthcare professional, or resolution of symptoms. Each participant in the prospective study had whole blood, serum and a nasopharyngeal or oropharyngeal swab collected by mobile phlebotomists. Additional blood draws and questionnaires over an approximately two-month period could optionally be provided by prospective study participants. Before DNA extraction, blood samples from the prospective study were shipped at room temperature or frozen.

TCRbeta CDR3 regions were amplified from genomic DNA by means of the immunoSEQ Assay, a bias-controlled multiplex PCR. The original methods were these. Within the assay, amplification of reference gene primers was used to estimate how many nucleated cells each sample contained. To quantify the absolute abundance of each unique TCRbeta CDR3 rearrangement, sequence reads were collapsed and filtered. Productive Simpson clonality was computed per sample as the square root of Simpson's diversity index over productive rearrangements. Held by TCRdb, this immuneACCESS table contains in-frame sequences only and omits some clones. Under half of the omission traces to an unresolved V gene where checked; the cause of the rest is unknown. V and J calls and clone size follow that table, whereas D and trimming were derived from the DNA. This sample has 300,000 to 450,000 clones in its table, and more than 70% of those were observed once. More than 1% of the sample is taken by the ten largest.

This TCR came from a woman younger than 35 who had recovered from COVID-19. Recombination joined TRBV30 with TRBJ1-2, and 8 bases in between align with TRBD1. The sample was PBMCs or T cells enriched from blood (not recorded which). CDR3 protein: CAWVQQGVLGGYTF. In nucleotides, the sequence is TGTGCCTGGGTCCAACAGGGGGTACTTGGGGGCTACACCTTC.